This TCR beta chain stems from a study of T cells after yellow fever vaccination. One entry per CDR3 protein results from TCRdb running MiXCR on the 5' RACE reads. Of around 350,000 distinct CDR3 sequences detected, around 10% appear once; the ten largest clones hold 18%. This clonotype was observed a handful of times. The sample in question was PBMCs, obtained on the day of the first yellow fever vaccination. The sequence was collected from a man between 18 and 29 years old who received the YFV17D yellow fever vaccine.

CDR3 coding DNA: TGTGCCAGCTCACCAACAGGCCTTGGTGAGCAGTTCTTC. This translates into CASSPTGLGEQFF. The V call is TRBV18, the J call TRBJ2-1, with D tentatively TRBD1 (5 bases). This CDR3 has 13 residues. From germline, CDR1 is KGHSH and CDR2 LQKENI. The V end was cut by 2 bases, the J end by 9 bases, with 11 bases between.